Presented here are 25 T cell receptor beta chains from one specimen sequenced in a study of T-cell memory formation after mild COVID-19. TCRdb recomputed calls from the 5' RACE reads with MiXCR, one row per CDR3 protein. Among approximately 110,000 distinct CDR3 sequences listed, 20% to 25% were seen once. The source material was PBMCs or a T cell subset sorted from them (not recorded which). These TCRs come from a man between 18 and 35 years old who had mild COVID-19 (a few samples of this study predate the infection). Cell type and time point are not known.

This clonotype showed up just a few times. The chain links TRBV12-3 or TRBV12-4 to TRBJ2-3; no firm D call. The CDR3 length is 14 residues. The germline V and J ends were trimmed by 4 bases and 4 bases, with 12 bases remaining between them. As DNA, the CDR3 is TGTGCCAGCAGTTATACAAGGTCCTCAGATACGCAGTATTTT. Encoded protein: CASSYTRSSDTQYF.

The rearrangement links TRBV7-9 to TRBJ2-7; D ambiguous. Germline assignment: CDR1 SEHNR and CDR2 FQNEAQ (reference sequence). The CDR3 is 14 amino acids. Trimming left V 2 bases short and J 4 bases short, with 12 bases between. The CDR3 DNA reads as TGTGCCAGCAGCTTAAGTCAGCGCACGTACGAGCAGTACTTC. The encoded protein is CASSLSQRTYEQYF.

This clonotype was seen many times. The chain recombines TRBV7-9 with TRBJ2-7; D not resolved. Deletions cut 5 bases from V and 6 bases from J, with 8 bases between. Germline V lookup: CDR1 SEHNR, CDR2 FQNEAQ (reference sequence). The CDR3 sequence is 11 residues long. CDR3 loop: CASSTRAEQYF. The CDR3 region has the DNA TGTGCCAGCAGCACCCGGGCCGAGCAGTACTTC.

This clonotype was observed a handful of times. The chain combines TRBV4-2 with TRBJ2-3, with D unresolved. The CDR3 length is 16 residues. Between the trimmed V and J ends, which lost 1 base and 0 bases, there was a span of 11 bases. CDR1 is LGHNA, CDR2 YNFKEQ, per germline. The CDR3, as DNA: TGTGCCAGCAGCCAAGGTCTTAGCCGGAGCACAGATACGCAGTATTTT. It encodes CASSQGLSRSTDTQYF.

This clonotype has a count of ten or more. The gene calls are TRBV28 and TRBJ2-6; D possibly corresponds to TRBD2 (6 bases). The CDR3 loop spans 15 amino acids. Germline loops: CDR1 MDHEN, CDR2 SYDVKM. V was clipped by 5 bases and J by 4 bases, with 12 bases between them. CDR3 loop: CASSGGVTGANVLTF. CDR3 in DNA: TGTGCCAGCAGTGGAGGGGTAACCGGGGCCAACGTCCTGACTTTC.

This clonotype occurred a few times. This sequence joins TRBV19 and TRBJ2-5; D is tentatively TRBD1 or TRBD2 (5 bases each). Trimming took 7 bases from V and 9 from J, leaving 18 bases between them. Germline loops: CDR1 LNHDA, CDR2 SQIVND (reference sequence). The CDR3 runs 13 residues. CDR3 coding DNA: TGTGCCAGTACCGAGGGGTCCCATCGGGCCCAGTACTTC. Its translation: CASTEGSHRAQYF.

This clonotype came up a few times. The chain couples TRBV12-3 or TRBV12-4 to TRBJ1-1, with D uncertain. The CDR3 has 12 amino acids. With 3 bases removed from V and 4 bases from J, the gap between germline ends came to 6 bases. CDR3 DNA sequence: TGTGCCAGCAGTTTTTCCCCCACTGAAGCTTTCTTT. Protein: CASSFSPTEAFF.

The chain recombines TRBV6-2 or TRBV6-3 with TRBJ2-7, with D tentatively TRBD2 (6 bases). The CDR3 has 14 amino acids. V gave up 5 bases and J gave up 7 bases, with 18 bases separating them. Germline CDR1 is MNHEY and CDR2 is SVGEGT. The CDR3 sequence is CASSETYMAGEQYV. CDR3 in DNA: TGTGCCAGCAGTGAGACCTACATGGCGGGGGAGCAGTACGTC.

Here the CDR3 DNA reads TGCAGTGAAGGGGGGGAGCAGTACGTC. Protein sequence: CSEGGEQYV. The V gene is TRBV29-1, the J gene TRBJ2-7; TRBD1 or TRBD2 may be the D gene (6 bases each). From germline, CDR1 is SQVTM and CDR2 ANQGSEA. CDR3 size: 9 residues.

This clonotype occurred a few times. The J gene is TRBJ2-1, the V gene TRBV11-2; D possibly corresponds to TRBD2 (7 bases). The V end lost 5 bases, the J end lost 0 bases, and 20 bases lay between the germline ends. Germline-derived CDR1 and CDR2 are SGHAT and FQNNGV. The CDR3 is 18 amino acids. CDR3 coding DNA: TGTGCCAGCAGCCCCCACGGGCGGGGGCTACTCTCCTACAATGAGCAGTTCTTC. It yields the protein CASSPHGRGLLSYNEQFF.

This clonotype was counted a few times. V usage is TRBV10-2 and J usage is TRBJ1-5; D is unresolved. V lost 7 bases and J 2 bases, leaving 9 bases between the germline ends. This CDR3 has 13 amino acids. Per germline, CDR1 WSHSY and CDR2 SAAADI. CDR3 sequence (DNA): TGCGCCAGCACCCGGACGGGCAATCAGCCCCAGCATTTT. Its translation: CASTRTGNQPQHF.

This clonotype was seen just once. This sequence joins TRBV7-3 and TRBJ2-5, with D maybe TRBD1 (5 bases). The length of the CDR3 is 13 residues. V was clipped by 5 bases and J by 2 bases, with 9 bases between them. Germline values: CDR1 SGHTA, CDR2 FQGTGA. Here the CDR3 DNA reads TGTGCCAGCAGCCTGGGGCCGCAAGAGACCCAGTACTTC. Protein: CASSLGPQETQYF. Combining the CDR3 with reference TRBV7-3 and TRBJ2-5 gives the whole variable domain GAGVSQTPSNKVTEKGKYVELRCDPISGHTALYWYRQSLGQGPEFLIYFQGTGAADDSGLPNDRFFAVRPEGSVSTLKIQRTERGDSAVYLCASSLGPQETQYFGPGTRLLVL.

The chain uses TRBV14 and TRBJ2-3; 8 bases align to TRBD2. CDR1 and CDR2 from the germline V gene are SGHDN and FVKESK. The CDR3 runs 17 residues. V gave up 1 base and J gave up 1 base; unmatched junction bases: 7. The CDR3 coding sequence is TGTGCCAGCAGCCAAGCGAGCGGGGGCCAGGGCACAGATACGCAGTATTTT. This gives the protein CASSQASGGQGTDTQYF.

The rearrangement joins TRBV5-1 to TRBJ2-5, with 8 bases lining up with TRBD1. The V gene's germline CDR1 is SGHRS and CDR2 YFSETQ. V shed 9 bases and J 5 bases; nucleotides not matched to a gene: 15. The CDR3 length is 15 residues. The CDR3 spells CATRPSTGVTETQYF. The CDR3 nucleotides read TGCGCCACCCGCCCCTCGACAGGGGTAACGGAGACCCAGTACTTC. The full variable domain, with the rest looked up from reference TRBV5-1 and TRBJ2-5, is KAGVTQTPRYLIKTRGQQVTLSCSPISGHRSVSWYQQTPGQGLQFLFEYFSETQRNKGNFPGRFSGRQFSNSRSEMNVSTLELGDSALYLCATRPSTGVTETQYFGPGTRLLVL.

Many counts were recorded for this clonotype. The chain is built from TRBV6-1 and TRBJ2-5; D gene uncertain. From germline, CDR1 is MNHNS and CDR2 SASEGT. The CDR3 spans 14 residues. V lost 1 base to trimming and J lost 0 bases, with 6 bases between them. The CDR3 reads CASSEGADQETQYF. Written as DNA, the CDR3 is TGTGCCAGCAGTGAAGGTGCAGACCAAGAGACCCAGTACTTC.

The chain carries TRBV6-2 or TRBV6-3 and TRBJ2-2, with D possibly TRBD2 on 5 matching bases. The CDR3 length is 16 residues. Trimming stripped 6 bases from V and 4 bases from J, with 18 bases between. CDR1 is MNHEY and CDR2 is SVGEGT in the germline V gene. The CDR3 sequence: CASSHPGIKSTGELFF. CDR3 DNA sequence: TGTGCCAGCAGCCATCCCGGGATCAAGTCCACCGGGGAGCTGTTTTTT.

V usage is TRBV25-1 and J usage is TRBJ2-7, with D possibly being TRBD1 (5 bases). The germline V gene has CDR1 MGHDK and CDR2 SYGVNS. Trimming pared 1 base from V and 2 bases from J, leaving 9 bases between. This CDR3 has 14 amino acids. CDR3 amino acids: CASSEWGRTYEQYF. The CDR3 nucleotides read TGTGCCAGCAGTGAATGGGGCAGGACCTACGAGCAGTACTTC.

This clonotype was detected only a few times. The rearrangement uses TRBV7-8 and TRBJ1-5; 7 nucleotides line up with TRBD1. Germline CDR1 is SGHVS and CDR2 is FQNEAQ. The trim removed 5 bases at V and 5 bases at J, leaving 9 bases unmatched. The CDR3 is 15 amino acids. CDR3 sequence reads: CASSQSTGHYQPQHF. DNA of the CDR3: TGTGCCAGCAGCCAATCGACAGGGCATTATCAGCCCCAGCATTTT.

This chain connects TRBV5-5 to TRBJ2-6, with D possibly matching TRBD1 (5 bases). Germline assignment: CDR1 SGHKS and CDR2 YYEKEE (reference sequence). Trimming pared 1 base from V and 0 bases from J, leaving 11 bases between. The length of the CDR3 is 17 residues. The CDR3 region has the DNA TGTGCCAGCAGCTTGTTTGACCAGGGCTCTGGGGCCAACGTCCTGACTTTC. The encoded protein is CASSLFDQGSGANVLTF.

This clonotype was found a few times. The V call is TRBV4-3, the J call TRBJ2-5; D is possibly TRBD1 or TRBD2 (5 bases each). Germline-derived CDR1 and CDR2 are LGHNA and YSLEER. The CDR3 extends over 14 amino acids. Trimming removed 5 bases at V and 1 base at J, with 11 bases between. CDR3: CASSSRDGQETQYF. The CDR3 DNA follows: TGCGCCAGCAGCAGCCGGGACGGCCAAGAGACCCAGTACTTC.

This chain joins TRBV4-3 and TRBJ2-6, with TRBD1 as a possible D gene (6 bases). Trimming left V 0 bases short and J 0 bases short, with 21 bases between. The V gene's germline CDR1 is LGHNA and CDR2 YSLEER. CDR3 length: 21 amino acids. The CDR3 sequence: CASSQEGTNLRPLSGANVLTF. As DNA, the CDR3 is TGCGCCAGCAGCCAAGAGGGGACAAACCTTCGCCCCCTCTCTGGGGCCAACGTCCTGACTTTC.

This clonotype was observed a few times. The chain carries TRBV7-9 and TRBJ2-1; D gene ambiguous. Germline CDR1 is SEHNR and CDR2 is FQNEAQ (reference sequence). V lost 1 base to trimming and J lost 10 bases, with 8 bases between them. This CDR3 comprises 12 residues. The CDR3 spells CASSLVLGEQFF. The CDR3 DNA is TGTGCCAGCAGCTTAGTCTTAGGCGAGCAGTTCTTC.

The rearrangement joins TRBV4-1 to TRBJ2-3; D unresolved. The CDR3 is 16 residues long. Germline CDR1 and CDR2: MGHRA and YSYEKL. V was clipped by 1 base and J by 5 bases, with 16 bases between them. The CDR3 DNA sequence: TGCGCCAGCAGCCAAGTAAGGAAGTGGGCCCAAGATACGCAGTATTTT. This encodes CASSQVRKWAQDTQYF.

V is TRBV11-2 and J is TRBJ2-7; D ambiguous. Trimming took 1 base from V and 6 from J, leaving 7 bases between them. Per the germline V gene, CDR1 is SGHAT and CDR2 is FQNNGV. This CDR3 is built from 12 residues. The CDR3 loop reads CASSLGASEQYF. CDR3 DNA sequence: TGTGCCAGCAGCTTAGGAGCGAGCGAGCAGTACTTC.

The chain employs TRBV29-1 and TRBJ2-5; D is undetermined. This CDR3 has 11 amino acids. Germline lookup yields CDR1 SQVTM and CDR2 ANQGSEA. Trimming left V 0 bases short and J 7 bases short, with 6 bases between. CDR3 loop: CSVEEVGTQYF. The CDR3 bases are TGCAGCGTTGAAGAAGTCGGGACCCAGTACTTC.